This TCR beta chain was obtained from a study of blood T cells in healthy people across ages. About this clonotype itself: Its antigen remains unknown. This sequence may be a read error, since a much larger clone differs from it by one base.

Findings and caveats of the study: More naive CD4+ cells and higher diversity marked long-lived donors relative to aged donors. A strong correlation was seen between TCR beta diversity and naive T cell percentage.

Germline-derived CDR1 and CDR2 are SEHNR and FQNEAQ (reference sequence). The CDR3 consists of 18 residues. A sample-barcoded 5' primer and a J-beta primer mix were used in a second PCR of about 7 to 12 cycles. TCRdb fed the 5' RACE reads into MiXCR, producing one record per CDR3 protein. The repertoire holds under 1,000,000 distinct CDR3 sequences, roughly 34% seen once, with 10% to 15% in the top ten. The rearrangement joins TRBV7-9 to TRBJ2-1, with TRBD1 identical over 9 bases. The sequence was obtained from a man aged 18 to 29 in good health. The source material was blood. The DNA of the CDR3 is TGTGCCAGCAGCACAGGTCCGGGACAGGGATGGGGATGGAATGAGCGGTTCTTC. It encodes CASSTGPGQGWGWNERFF.